This note documents a single T cell receptor beta chain sequence. Trimming took off 6 bases at V and 4 bases at J, with 15 bases between the two ends. Germline assignment: CDR1 KGHSH and CDR2 LQKENI. The CDR3 contains 15 residues. These data come from a study of blood T cell repertoires in COVID-19. TCRdb's copy holds only in-frame clones and misses some; the assay was immunoSEQ multiplex PCR. Of 130,000 to 150,000 clones listed, approximately 87% are singletons. The gene calls are TRBV18 and TRBJ2-2; no definite D call. The sample was PBMCs or T cells enriched from blood (not recorded which). This clonotype originated in a man aged 55 to 70 who had recovered from COVID-19. The CDR3 nucleotides are TGTGCCAGCTCCGGTACTAACATTTTCACCGGGGAGCTGTTTTTT. This gives the protein CASSGTNIFTGELFF.